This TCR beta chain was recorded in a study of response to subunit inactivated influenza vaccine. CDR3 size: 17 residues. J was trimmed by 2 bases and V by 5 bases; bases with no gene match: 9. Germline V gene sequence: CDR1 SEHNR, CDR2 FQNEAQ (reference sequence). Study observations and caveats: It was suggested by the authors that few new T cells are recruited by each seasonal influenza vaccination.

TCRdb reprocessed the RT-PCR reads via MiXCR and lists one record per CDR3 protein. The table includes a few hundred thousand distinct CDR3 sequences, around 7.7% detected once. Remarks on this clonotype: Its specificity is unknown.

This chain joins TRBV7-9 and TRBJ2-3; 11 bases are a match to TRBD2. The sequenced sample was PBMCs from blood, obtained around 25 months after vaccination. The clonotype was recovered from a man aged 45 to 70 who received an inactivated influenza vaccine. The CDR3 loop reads CASSPPGTSGYTDTQYF. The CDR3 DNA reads TGTGCCAGCAGCCCACCCGGGACTAGCGGATACACAGATACGCAGTATTTT.